A single sample is the source of the 12 T cell receptor beta chains below, sequenced in a study of regulatory T cells in long-lasting Graves disease. Stated time point: newly diagnosed GD, antithyroid drugs for less than 3 months. From PBMCs, RNA was extracted and then used to make the TCR library. CDR3 regions were amplified by Arm-PCR using iRepertoire HTBI primers to build TCR beta libraries. Via MiXCR, TCRdb re-called the multiplex PCR reads, giving one row per CDR3 protein. The repertoire consists of over 500,000 distinct CDR3 sequences, with around 17% occurring once and the leading ten covering 15% to 20%. The sample was also linked to a second study, of T cells in Graves' hyperthyroidism and ophthalmopathy.

The starting material was peripheral blood mononuclear cells (PBMCs), obtained at new diagnosis, from a patient treated with antithyroid drugs. Source of these receptors: a woman in her twenties or thirties with Graves disease.

This clonotype was counted only a few times. This chain joins TRBV20-1 and TRBJ2-7; 10 bases align to TRBD1. With V trimmed by 6 bases and J by 5 bases, 10 bases remained unmatched. This CDR3 spans 14 amino acids. Germline V lookup: CDR1 DFQATT, CDR2 SNEGSKA (reference sequence). Here the CDR3 DNA reads TGCAGTGCCCCGTACGGACAGGGGGGGAACGAGCAGTACTTC. As protein: CSAPYGQGGNEQYF.

This clonotype was seen many times. The CDR3 protein is CASSFSWDIGEAFF. For the CDR3, the DNA is TGTGCCAGCAGTTTTTCATGGGACATTGGTGAAGCTTTCTTT. The rearrangement joins TRBV28 to TRBJ1-1; weak D call: TRBD1 (6 bases). CDR1 and CDR2 from the germline V gene are MDHEN and SYDVKM. Trimming cost V 3 bases and J 7 bases, with 15 bases left between them. This CDR3 spans 14 amino acids.

This clonotype was detected many times. The chain has TRBV28 and TRBJ1-1; unclear D gene. Germline-derived CDR1 and CDR2 are MDHEN and SYDVKM. The CDR3 length is 13 residues. Trimming shortened V by 6 bases and J by 0 bases, and 8 bases separated the two germline ends. CDR3 DNA: TGTGCCAGCAGCAAACAGTTGAACACTGAAGCTTTCTTT. It encodes CASSKQLNTEAFF.

Regarding this clonotype: Since a much larger clone is just one base distant, this may be a read error. The J gene is TRBJ1-1, the V gene TRBV3-1; the match to TRBD1 covers 7 bases. The germline V gene encodes CDR1 LGHDT and CDR2 YNNKEL (reference sequence). CDR3 length: 14 residues. CDR3 DNA sequence: TGTGCCAGCGGCCAGGGACAGCAAAACACTGAAGCTTTCTTT. Translated: CASGQGQQNTEAFF. The full variable domain, its missing parts supplied by reference TRBV3-1 and TRBJ1-1, is DTAVSQTPKYLVTQMGNDKSIKCEQNLGHDTMYWYKQDSKKFLKIMFSYNNKELIINETVPNRFSPKSPDKAHLNLHINSLELGDSAVYFCASGQGQQNTEAFFGQGTRLTVV.

This clonotype was counted many times. The V and J genes are TRBV20-1 and TRBJ2-2; D not resolved. The V gene's germline CDR1 is DFQATT and CDR2 SNEGSKA (reference sequence). V was shortened by 1 base and J by 1 base, with 7 bases between the two germline ends. This CDR3 has 14 amino acids. This chain's CDR3 is CSARVGLNTGELFF. CDR3 nucleotide sequence: TGCAGTGCTAGAGTTGGTTTGAACACCGGGGAGCTGTTTTTT.

This chain joins TRBV9 and TRBJ2-7, with 7 bases aligning to TRBD2. Germline V CDR1 and CDR2: SGDLS, YYNGEE. The CDR3 contains 13 residues. V was clipped by 4 bases and J by 7 bases; unmatched bases: 8. CDR3 in amino acids: CASSITSSGEQYF. The CDR3 DNA sequence: TGTGCCAGCAGCATAACATCTAGCGGAGAGCAGTACTTC.

This clonotype was picked up a small number of times. The chain couples TRBV18 to TRBJ2-1; D may be TRBD2 (5 bases). The CDR3 consists of 14 residues. V dropped 1 base and J dropped 5 bases, with 9 bases sitting between them. Germline values: CDR1 KGHSH, CDR2 LQKENI. The CDR3 DNA sequence: TGTGCCAGCTCACCACAAGGGCGGGACAATGAGCAGTTCTTC. Its translation is CASSPQGRDNEQFF.

This clonotype turned up a few times. An end of the junction differs from the germline gene, which may be a read error. The chain has TRBV13 and TRBJ2-1; D might be TRBD2 (5 bases). CDR3 length: 16 amino acids. Germline values: CDR1 PRHDT, CDR2 FYEKMQ (reference sequence). The CDR3 nucleotides are TGCGCCAGCAGCTTGATGGGCAGGAGGAGTGGCAATGAGCAGTTCTTC. This encodes CASSLMGRRSGNEQFF.

This clonotype occurred many times. V is TRBV12-3 or TRBV12-4 and J is TRBJ1-5; TRBD1 is a possible D gene (6 bases). This CDR3 has 14 residues. V was cut by 3 bases and J by 5 bases, with 11 bases left in between. CDR3 loop: CASSFLGGDQPQHF. The CDR3 bases are TGTGCCAGCAGTTTCTTAGGGGGGGATCAGCCCCAGCATTTT.

In this sample, this clonotype turned up many times. The J gene is TRBJ1-2, the V gene TRBV3-1; TRBD1 matches at 8 bases. Germline CDR1 reads LGHDT; CDR2 reads YNNKEL (reference sequence). V lost 4 bases to trimming and J lost 7 bases; unmatched junction nucleotides: 5. This CDR3 is built from 13 residues. This CDR3 reads CASSLGTGPGYTF. Here the CDR3 DNA reads TGTGCCAGCAGCCTCGGGACAGGCCCTGGCTACACCTTC.

This clonotype was recorded at least ten times. The genes are TRBV11-3 and TRBJ2-5; D is uncertain. The CDR3 consists of 14 residues. Trimming cost V 1 base and J 7 bases, with 13 bases left between them. Germline V CDR1 and CDR2: SGHNT, YENEEA. CDR3 DNA sequence: TGTGCCAGCAGCTTAGGGCAGGATGGCGGGACCCAGTACTTC. This sequence encodes CASSLGQDGGTQYF.

This clonotype was found many times. V and J are TRBV7-3 and TRBJ2-1; D may be TRBD2 (7 bases). The CDR3 extends over 15 amino acids. Trimming took 5 bases from V and 3 from J, leaving 14 bases between them. Germline loops: CDR1 SGHTA, CDR2 FQGTGA. The CDR3 region is CASSQEGGYYNEQFF. The CDR3 nucleotides read TGTGCCAGCAGCCAAGAGGGGGGGTACTACAATGAGCAGTTCTTC. Together with reference TRBV7-3 and TRBJ2-1, the CDR3 gives the full variable domain: GAGVSQTPSNKVTEKGKYVELRCDPISGHTALYWYRQSLGQGPEFLIYFQGTGAADDSGLPNDRFFAVRPEGSVSTLKIQRTERGDSAVYLCASSQEGGYYNEQFFGPGTRLTVL.